This T cell receptor beta chain is drawn from a study of cytomegalovirus exposure and HLA in healthy donors. Broader study findings: The study designated about 180 TCR beta chains cytomegalovirus-associated.

The CDR3 covers 12 residues. After removal of 6 bases from V and 7 bases from J, the junction contained 4 bases not matched to a gene. Germline V gene sequence: CDR1 SGHTA, CDR2 FQGTGA. Comments on this clone: What it recognizes is unknown.

Libraries were prepared by immunoSEQ multiplex PCR; TCRdb keeps only in-frame clonotypes and omits some of them. The data hold 150,000 to 250,000 clones, with about 81% observed a single time. Sample: PBMCs. The receptor's source is a woman aged 30 to 39 in good health and CMV-seronegative. This chain uses TRBV7-3 with TRBJ1-2; 8 bases fit TRBD1. The CDR3 protein is CASSSDRGGYTF. The CDR3 nucleotides read TGTGCCAGCAGTTCAGACAGGGGTGGCTACACCTTC.